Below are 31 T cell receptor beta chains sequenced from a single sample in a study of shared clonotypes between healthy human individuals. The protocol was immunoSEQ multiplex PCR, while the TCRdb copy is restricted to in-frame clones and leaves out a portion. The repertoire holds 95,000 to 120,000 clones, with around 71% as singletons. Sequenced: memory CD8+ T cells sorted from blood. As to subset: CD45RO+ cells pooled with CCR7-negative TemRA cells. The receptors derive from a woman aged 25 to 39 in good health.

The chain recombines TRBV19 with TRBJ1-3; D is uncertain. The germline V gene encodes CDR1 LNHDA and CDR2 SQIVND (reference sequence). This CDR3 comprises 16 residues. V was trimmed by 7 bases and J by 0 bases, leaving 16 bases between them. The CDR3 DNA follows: TGTGCCAGTATGAGGGAGGGATTTACCTCTGGAAACACCATATATTTT. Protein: CASMREGFTSGNTIYF.

CDR3 nucleotide sequence: TGCGCCAGCGGACAGGGGGCGGCCGGGGAGCTGTTTTTT. Protein product: CASGQGAAGELFF. The chain recombines TRBV10-2 with TRBJ2-2, with TRBD1 identical over 11 bases. V lost 8 bases, J lost 6 bases, and 2 bases stayed unmatched. There are 13 residues in the CDR3. From germline, CDR1 is WSHSY and CDR2 SAAADI.

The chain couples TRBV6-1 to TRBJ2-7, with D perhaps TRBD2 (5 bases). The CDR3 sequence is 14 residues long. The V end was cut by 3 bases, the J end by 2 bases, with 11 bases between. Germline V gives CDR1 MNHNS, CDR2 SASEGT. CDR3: CASSDAGAAYEQYF. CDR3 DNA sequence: TGTGCCAGCAGTGATGCGGGTGCCGCCTACGAGCAGTACTTC.

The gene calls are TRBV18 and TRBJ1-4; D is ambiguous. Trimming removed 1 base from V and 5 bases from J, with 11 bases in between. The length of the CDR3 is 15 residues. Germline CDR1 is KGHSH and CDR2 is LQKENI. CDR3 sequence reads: CASSPRNGKNEKLFF. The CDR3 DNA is TGTGCCAGCTCACCACGGAACGGAAAGAATGAAAAACTGTTTTTT.

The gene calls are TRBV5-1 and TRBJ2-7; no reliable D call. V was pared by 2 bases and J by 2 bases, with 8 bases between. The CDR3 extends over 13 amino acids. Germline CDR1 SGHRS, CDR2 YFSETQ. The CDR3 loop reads CASSLTETYEQYF. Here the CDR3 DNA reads TGCGCCAGCAGCTTAACAGAAACCTACGAGCAGTACTTC.

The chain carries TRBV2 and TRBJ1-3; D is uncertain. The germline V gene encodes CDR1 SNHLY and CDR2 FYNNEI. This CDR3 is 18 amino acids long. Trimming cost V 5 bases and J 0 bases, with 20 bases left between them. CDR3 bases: TGTGCCAGCAGTTTGGGATCCGCCGGAGTCCCCTCTGGAAACACCATATATTTT. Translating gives CASSLGSAGVPSGNTIYF.

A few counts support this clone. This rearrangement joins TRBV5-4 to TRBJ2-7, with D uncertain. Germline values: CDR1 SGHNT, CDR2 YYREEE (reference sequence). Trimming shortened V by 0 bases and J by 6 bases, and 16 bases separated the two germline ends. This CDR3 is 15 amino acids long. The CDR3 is CASSLESAGNFEQYF. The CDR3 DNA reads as TGTGCCAGCAGCTTGGAGTCTGCTGGCAACTTCGAGCAGTACTTC.

This CDR3 reads CASSWDAAEQYF. The CDR3 DNA follows: TGTGCCAGCAGCTGGGACGCGGCCGAGCAGTACTTC. The chain employs TRBV5-4 and TRBJ2-7; D could derive from TRBD1 or TRBD2 (5 bases each). V was trimmed by 3 bases and J by 6 bases, leaving 10 bases between them. The germline V gene has CDR1 SGHNT and CDR2 YYREEE (reference sequence). The CDR3 extends over 12 amino acids. The full variable domain, completed using reference TRBV5-4 and TRBJ2-7, is ETGVTQSPTHLIKTRGQQVTLRCSSQSGHNTVSWYQQALGQGPQFIFQYYREEENGRGNFPPRFSGLQFPNYSSELNVNALELDDSALYLCASSWDAAEQYFGPGTRLTVT.

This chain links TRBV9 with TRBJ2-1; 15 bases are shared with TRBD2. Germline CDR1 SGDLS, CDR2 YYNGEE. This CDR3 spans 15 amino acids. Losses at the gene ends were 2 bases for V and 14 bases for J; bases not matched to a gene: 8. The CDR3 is CASSVGLAGGSSEFF. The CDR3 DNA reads TGTGCCAGCAGCGTGGGACTAGCGGGGGGCAGCTCGGAGTTCTTC.

The CDR3 reads CASSISSGTDYEQYF. The CDR3 coding sequence is TGTGCCAGCAGTATTTCATCCGGGACAGATTACGAGCAGTACTTC. This chain links TRBV27 with TRBJ2-7, with 7 bases matching TRBD1. Germline V gene sequence: CDR1 MNHEY, CDR2 SMNVEV (reference sequence). The CDR3 is 15 residues long. Trimming removed 5 bases from V and 4 bases from J; junction bases left unmatched: 11.

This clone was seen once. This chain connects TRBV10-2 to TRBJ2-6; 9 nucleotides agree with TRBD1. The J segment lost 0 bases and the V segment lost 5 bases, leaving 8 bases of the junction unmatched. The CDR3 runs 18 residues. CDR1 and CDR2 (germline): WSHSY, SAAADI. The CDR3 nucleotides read TGCGCCAGCAGTTATACCGGGACAGGGTTCTCTGGGGCCAACGTCCTGACTTTC. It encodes CASSYTGTGFSGANVLTF.

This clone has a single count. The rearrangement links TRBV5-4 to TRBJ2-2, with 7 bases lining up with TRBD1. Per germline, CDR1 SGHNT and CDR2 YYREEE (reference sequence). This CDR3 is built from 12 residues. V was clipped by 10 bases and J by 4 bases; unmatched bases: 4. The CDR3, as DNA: TGTGCCGAGACAGGGCCCACCGGGGAGCTGTTTTTT. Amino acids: CAETGPTGELFF.

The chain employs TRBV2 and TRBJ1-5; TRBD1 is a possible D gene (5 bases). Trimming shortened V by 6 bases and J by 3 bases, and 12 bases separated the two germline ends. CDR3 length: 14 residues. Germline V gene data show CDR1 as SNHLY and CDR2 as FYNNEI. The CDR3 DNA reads TGTGCCAGCAGGGGACGGATAATCAATCAGCCCCAGCATTTT. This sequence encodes CASRGRIINQPQHF.

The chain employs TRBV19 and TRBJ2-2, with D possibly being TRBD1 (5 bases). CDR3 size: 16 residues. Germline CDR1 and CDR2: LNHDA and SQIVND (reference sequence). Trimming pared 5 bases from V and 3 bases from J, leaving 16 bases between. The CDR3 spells CASSPTKGIYTGELFF. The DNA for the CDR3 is TGTGCCAGTAGTCCCACAAAGGGGATTTACACCGGGGAGCTGTTTTTT.

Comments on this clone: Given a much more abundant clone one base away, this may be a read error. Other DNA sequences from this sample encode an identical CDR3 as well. CDR3 residues: CASSESEGVAYEQYF. The CDR3 DNA follows: TGTGCCAGCAGTGAATCCGAGGGTGTTGCCTACGAGCAATACTTC. The chain joins TRBV25-1 to TRBJ2-7, with a possible D match to TRBD2 (5 bases). The germline V gene encodes CDR1 MGHDK and CDR2 SYGVNS. This CDR3 region has 15 residues.

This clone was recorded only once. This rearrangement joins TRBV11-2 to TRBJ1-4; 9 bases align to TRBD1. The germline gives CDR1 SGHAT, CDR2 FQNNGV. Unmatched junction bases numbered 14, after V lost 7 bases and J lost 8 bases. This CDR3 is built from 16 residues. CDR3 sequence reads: CASTRSTGGKDEKLFF. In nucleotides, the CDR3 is TGTGCCAGCACCAGATCGACAGGGGGTAAAGACGAAAAACTGTTTTTT.

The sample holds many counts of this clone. CDR3 protein: CASSYGGASGSEAFF. The CDR3 bases are TGTGCCAGCAGCTATGGCGGGGCGTCGGGTTCTGAAGCTTTCTTT. The chain joins TRBV9 to TRBJ1-1; maybe TRBD1 (5 bases). The germline V gene has CDR1 SGDLS and CDR2 YYNGEE. V lost 4 bases, J lost 6 bases, and 19 bases lay in between. The CDR3 loop spans 15 amino acids.

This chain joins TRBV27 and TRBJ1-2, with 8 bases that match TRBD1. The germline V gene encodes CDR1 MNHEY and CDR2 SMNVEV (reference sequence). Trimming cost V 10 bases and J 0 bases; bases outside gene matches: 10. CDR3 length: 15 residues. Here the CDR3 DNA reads TGTGCCACCGCCCCCGGGACAGGCCCTAACTATGGCTACACCTTC. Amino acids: CATAPGTGPNYGYTF.

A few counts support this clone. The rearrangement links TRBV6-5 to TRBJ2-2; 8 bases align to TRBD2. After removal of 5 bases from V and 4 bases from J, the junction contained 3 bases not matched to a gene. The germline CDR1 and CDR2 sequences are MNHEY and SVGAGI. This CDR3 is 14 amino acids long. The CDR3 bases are TGTGCCAGCAGTGCCGGGACTAGCACCGGGGAGCTGTTTTTT. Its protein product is CASSAGTSTGELFF.

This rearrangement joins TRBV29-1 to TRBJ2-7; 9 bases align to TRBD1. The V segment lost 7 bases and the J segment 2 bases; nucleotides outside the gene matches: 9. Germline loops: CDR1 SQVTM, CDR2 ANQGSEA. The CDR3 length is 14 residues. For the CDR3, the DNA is TGCAGCGCTGTCCCCGGGACAGGGACCTACGAGCAGTACTTC. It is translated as CSAVPGTGTYEQYF.

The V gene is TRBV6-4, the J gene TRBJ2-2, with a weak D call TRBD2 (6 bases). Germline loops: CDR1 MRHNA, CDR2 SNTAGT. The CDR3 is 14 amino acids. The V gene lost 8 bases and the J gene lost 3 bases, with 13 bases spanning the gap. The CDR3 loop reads CASGVVADTGELFF. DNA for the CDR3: TGTGCCAGCGGGGTGGTAGCGGACACCGGGGAGCTGTTTTTT.

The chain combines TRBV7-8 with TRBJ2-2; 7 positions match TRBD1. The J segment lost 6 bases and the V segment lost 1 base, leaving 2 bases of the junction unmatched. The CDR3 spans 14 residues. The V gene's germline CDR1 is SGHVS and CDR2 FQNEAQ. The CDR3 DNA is TGTGCCAGCAGCTTAGTAGGGGGCTCCGGGGAGCTGTTTTTT. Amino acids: CASSLVGGSGELFF.

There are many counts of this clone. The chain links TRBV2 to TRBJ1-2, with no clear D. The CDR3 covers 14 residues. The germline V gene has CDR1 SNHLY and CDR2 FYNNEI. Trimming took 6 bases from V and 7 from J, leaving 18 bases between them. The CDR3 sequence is CASRTPQGVLGYTF. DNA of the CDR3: TGTGCCAGCAGGACACCCCAAGGAGTCCTTGGCTACACCTTC.

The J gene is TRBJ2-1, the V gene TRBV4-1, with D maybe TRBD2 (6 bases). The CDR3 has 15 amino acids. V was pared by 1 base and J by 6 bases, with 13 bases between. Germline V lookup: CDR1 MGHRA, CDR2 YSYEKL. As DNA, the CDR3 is TGCGCCAGCAGCCAAGCGGCCGGGACTTCCAATGAGCAGTTCTTC. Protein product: CASSQAAGTSNEQFF.

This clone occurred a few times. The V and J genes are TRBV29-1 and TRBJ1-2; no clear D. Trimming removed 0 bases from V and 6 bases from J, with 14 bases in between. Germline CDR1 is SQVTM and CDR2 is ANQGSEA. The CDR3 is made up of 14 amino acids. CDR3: CSVEDSYLHNGYTF. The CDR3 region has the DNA TGCAGCGTTGAAGACAGTTACTTACATAATGGCTACACCTTC.

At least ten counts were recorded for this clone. The CDR3 DNA reads TGTGCCAGCAGTGACGGACAGGCGGACACAGATACGCAGTATTTT. Amino acids: CASSDGQADTDTQYF. The chain carries TRBV6-4 and TRBJ2-3, with 7 bases identical to TRBD1. Germline V gene sequence: CDR1 MRHNA, CDR2 SNTAGT. J gave up 2 bases and V 2 bases, and 4 bases lay outside the gene matches. The CDR3 loop spans 15 amino acids.

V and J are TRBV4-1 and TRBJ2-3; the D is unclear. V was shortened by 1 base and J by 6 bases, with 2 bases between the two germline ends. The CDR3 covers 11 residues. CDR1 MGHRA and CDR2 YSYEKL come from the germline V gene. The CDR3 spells CASSQVDTQYF. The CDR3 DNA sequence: TGCGCCAGCAGCCAAGTGGATACGCAGTATTTT.

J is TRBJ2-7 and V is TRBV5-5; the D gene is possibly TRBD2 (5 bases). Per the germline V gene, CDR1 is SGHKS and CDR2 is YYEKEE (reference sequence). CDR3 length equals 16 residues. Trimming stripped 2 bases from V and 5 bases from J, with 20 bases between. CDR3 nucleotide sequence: TGTGCCAGCAGCTTAATTCTCCGGGCCAGGAGGAACGAGCAGTACTTC. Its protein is CASSLILRARRNEQYF. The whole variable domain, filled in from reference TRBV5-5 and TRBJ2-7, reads DAGVTQSPTHLIKTRGQQVTLRCSPISGHKSVSWYQQVLGQGPQFIFQYYEKEERGRGNFPDRFSARQFPNYSSELNVNALLLGDSALYLCASSLILRARRNEQYFGPGTRLTVT.

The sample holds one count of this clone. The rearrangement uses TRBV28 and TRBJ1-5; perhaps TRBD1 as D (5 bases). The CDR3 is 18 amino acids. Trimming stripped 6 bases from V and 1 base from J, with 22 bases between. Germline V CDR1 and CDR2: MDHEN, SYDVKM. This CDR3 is CASSLDSLRARSNQPQHF. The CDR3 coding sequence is TGTGCCAGCAGCCTTGACAGCTTACGGGCTAGGAGCAATCAGCCCCAGCATTTT.

The CDR3 sequence is CASSYGTPSLYEQYF. The CDR3 coding sequence is TGTGCCAGCAGTTATGGGACCCCGTCCTTATACGAGCAGTACTTC. The rearrangement uses TRBV6-5 and TRBJ2-7; possibly TRBD1 or TRBD2 for D (5 bases each). CDR1 MNHEY and CDR2 SVGAGI come from the germline V gene. Trimming took off 3 bases at V and 4 bases at J, with 16 bases between the two ends. CDR3 length equals 15 residues.

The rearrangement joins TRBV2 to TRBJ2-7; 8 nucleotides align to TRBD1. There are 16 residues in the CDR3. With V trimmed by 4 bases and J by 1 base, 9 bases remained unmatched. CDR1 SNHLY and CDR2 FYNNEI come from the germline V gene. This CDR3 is CASSGSRGQASYEQYF. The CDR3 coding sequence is TGTGCCAGCAGTGGAAGTAGGGGACAGGCATCCTACGAGCAGTACTTC.